The source of this T cell receptor (beta chain) is a study of identifying expanded T cells in peripheral blood. In the case of this clone: The antigen is undetermined.

Sequenced by immunoSEQ multiplex PCR; TCRdb stores in-frame clones only, minus some. The profile shows 130,000 or so clones, roughly 84% of them singletons. The CDR3 loop spans 14 amino acids. V gave up 6 bases and J gave up 5 bases; unmatched junction bases: 6. Looked up from germline, CDR1 is SNHLY and CDR2 is FYNNEI. Study-level findings and limits: Clone count variance between two-week samples rose with total template count.

The TCR originated in a person aged 18 to 70 in good health. The sequencing input was blood. The rearrangement uses TRBV2 and TRBJ2-5; 10 nucleotides agree with TRBD1. Here the CDR3 reads CASRWDRGTETQYF. In DNA form, the CDR3 reads TGTGCCAGCAGATGGGACAGGGGCACGGAGACCCAGTACTTC.